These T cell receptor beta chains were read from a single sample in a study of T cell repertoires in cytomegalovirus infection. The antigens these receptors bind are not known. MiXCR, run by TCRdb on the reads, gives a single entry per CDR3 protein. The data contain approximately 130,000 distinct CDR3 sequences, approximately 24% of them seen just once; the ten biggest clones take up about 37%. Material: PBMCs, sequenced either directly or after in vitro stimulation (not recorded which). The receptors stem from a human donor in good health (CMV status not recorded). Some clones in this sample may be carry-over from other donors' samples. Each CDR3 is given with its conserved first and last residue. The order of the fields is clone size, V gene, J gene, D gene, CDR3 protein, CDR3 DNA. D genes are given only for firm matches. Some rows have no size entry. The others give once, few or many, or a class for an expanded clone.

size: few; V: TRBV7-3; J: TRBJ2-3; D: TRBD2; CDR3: CASSLTRTSVSDTQYF; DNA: TGTGCCAGCAGCTTAACGCGGACTAGTGTGTCTGATACGCAGTATTTT
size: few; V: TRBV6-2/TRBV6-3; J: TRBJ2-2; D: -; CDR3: CASSVRGGELFF; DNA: TGTGCCAGCAGTGTCAGAGGAGGGGAGCTGTTTTTT
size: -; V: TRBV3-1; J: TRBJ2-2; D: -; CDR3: CASSQRMEWANTGELFF; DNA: TGTGCCAGCAGCCAAAGGATGGAGTGGGCGAACACCGGGGAGCTGTTTTTT
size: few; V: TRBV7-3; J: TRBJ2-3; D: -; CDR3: CASSSGGGGRTDTQYF; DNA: TGTGCCAGCAGCTCCGGAGGGGGCGGGAGGACAGATACGCAGTATTTT
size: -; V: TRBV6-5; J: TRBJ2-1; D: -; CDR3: CASSYSVGTVGGEQFF; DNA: TGTGCCAGCAGTTACTCAGTCGGTACAGTGGGGGGTGAGCAGTTCTTC
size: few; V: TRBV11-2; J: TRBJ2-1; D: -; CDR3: CASSLPYEQFF; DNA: TGTGCCAGCAGCTTGCCGTATGAGCAGTTCTTC
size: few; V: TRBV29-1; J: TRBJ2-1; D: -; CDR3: CSVEAFQALRAPGKQFF; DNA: TGCAGCGTTGAGGCATTCCAGGCGCTCCGGGCCCCTGGGAAGCAGTTCTTC
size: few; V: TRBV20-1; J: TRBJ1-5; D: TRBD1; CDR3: CSARVNRGLNQPQHF; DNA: TGCAGTGCTAGAGTCAACAGGGGGCTTAATCAGCCCCAGCATTTT
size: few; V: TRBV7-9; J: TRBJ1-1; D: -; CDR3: CASSLDGKYTEAFF; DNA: TGTGCCAGCAGCTTAGACGGGAAATACACTGAAGCTTTCTTT
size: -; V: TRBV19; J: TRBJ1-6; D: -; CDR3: CASRDRRARENSPLHF; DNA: TGTGCCAGTAGAGACCGTAGGGCCAGAGAAAATTCACCCCTCCACTTT
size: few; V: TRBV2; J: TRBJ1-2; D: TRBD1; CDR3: CASSATGDSGYTF; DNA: TGTGCCAGCAGCGCAACAGGGGACTCTGGCTACACCTTC
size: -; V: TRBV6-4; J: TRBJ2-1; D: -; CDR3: CASSDEGSAYNEQFF; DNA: TGTGCCAGCAGTGATGAGGGATCCGCCTACAATGAGCAGTTCTTC
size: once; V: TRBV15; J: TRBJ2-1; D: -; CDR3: CATSRGNSGNGQFF; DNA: TGTGCCACCAGCAGAGGTAATAGCGGCAATGGGCAGTTCTTC
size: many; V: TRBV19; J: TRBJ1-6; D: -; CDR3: CASSPGAGSPLHF; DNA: TGTGCCAGTAGTCCAGGGGCGGGGTCACCCCTCCACTTT
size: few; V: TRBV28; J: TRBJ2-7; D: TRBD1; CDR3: CASTSPPRDRGPQYF; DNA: TGTGCCAGCACCTCTCCGCCCCGGGACAGGGGCCCTCAGTACTTC
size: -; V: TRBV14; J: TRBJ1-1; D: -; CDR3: CASSPQGLEAFF; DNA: TGTGCCAGCAGCCCACAGGGTCTGGAGGCTTTCTTT
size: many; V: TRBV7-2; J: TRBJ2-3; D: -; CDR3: CASSLDRLADTQYF; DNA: TGTGCCAGCAGTCTAGACAGGCTGGCAGATACGCAGTATTTT
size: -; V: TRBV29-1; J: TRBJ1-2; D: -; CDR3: CSVEVRGTYGYTF; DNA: TGCAGCGTTGAAGTCAGGGGAACATATGGCTACACCTTC
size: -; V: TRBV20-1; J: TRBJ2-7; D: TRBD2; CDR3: CSQLAGRGEQYF; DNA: TGCAGTCAATTGGCAGGGAGGGGCGAGCAGTACTTC
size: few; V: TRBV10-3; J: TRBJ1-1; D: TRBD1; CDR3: CAIRGTERNTEAFF; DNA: TGTGCCATCAGGGGGACAGAGAGGAACACTGAAGCTTTCTTT
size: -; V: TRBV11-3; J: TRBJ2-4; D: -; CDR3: CASSLDLGGVAKNIQYF; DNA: TGTGCCAGCAGCTTAGATCTGGGGGGTGTGGCCAAAAACATTCAGTACTTC
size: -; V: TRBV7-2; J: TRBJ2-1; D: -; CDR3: CASMGEPSSYNEQFF; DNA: TGTGCAAGCATGGGGGAGCCGAGCTCCTACAATGAGCAGTTCTTC
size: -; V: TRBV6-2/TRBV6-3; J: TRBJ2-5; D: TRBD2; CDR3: CASSYSRRERGQYF; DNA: TGTGCCAGCAGTTACTCGAGGCGGGAGAGGGGCCAGTACTTC
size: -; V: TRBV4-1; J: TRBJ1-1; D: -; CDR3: CASSQDEGSRAFF; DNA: TGCGCCAGCAGCCAAGACGAGGGATCCCGAGCTTTCTTT
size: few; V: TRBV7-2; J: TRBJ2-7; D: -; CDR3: CASSPFGVHEQYF; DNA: TGTGCCAGCAGCCCATTTGGTGTCCACGAGCAGTACTTC
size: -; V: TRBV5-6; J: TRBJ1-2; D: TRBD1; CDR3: CASSLPTGQGYGYTF; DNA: TGTGCCAGCAGCTTGCCGACGGGACAGGGATATGGCTACACCTTC
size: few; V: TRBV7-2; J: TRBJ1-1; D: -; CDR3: CASSGGNRGNTEAFF; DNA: TGTGCCAGCAGCGGGGGGAACCGGGGAAACACTGAAGCTTTCTTT
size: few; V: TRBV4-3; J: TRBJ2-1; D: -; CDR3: CASSQDQGGLYEQFF; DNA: TGCGCCAGCAGCCAAGATCAAGGAGGGCTCTATGAGCAGTTCTTC
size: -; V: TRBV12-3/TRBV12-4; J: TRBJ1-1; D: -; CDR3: CASTEGWGRGGNTEAFF; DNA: TGTGCCAGCACCGAAGGCTGGGGGCGAGGGGGGAACACTGAAGCTTTCTTT
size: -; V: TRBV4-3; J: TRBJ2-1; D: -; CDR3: CASSQEMPKVSSYNEQFF; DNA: TGCGCCAGCAGCCAAGAGATGCCTAAGGTTAGCTCCTACAATGAGCAGTTCTTC
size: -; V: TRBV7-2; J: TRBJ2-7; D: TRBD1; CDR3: CASSPQTGTYEQYF; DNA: TGTGCCAGCAGCCCCCAGACAGGGACCTACGAGCAGTACTTC
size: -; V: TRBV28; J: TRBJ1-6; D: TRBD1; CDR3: CASSRDRANNSPLHF; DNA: TGTGCCAGCAGTCGGGACAGGGCCAATAATTCACCCCTCCACTTT
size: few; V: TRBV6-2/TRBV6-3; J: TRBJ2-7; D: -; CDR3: CASSYYPGTIHEQYF; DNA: TGTGCCAGCAGTTACTACCCGGGGACAATTCACGAGCAGTACTTC
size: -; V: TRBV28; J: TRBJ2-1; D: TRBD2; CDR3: CASSLGGGFDYNEQLF; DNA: TGTGCCAGCAGTTTAGGGGGAGGGTTTGACTACAATGAGCAGCTCTTC
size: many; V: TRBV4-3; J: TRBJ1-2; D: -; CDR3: CASSHPSSGFDGYTF; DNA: TGCGCCAGCAGCCATCCATCCTCGGGGTTCGATGGCTACACCTTC
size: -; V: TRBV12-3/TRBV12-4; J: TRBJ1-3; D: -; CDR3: CAFRWGTGNTIYF; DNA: TGTGCCTTCCGTTGGGGGACTGGAAACACCATATATTTT
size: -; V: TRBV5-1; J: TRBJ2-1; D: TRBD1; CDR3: CASSHPDRAAEQFF; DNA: TGCGCCAGCAGCCACCCCGACAGGGCCGCTGAGCAGTTCTTC
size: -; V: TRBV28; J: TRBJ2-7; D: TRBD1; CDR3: CASSPTPGQGSLEQYF; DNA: TGTGCCAGCAGTCCAACACCGGGACAGGGTTCCCTCGAGCAGTACTTC
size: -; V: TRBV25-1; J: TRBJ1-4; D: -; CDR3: CASSDQTLIEKLFF; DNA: TGTGCCAGCAGTGACCAGACCCTAATCGAAAAACTGTTTTTT
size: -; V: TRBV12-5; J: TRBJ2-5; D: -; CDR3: CASGLGNAETQYF; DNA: TGTGCTAGTGGTTTGGGGAACGCGGAGACCCAGTACTTC
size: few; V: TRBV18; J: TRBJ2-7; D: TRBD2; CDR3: CASSPTTSLGHEQYF; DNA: TGTGCCAGCTCACCTACGACTAGCTTAGGCCACGAGCAGTACTTC
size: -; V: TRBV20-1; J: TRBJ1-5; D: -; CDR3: CSASRNREDQPQHF; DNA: TGCAGTGCTAGTAGGAACAGGGAAGATCAGCCCCAGCATTTT
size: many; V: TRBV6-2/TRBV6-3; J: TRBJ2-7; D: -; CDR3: CASSYSDRSPIGEQYF; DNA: TGTGCCAGCAGTTACTCGGATCGGAGCCCGATCGGAGAGCAGTACTTC
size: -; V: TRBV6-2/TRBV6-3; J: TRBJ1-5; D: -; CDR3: CASSYSLTDPFDNQPQHF; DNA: TGTGCCAGCAGTTACTCTTTAACCGACCCATTCGATAATCAGCCCCAGCATTTT
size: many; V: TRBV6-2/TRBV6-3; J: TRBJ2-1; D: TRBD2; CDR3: CASSYSLLAGGYEQFF; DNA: TGTGCCAGCAGTTACTCGCTACTAGCGGGAGGCTATGAGCAGTTCTTC
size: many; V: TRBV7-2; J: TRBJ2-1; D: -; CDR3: CASSLEGPRPGVGEFF; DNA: TGTGCCAGCAGCTTAGAAGGGCCACGACCGGGAGTTGGAGAGTTCTTC
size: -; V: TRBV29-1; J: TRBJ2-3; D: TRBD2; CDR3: CSVTSDSTDTQYF; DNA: TGCAGCGTGACTAGCGATAGCACAGATACGCAGTATTTT
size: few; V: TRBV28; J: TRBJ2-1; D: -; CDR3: CASSLERQSRNEQFF; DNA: TGTGCCAGCAGTTTAGAGAGGCAGAGTAGGAATGAGCAGTTCTTC
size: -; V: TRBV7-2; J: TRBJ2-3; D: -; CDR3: CASTAPSGTDTQYF; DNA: TGTGCCAGCACCGCCCCCAGCGGCACAGATACGCAGTATTTT
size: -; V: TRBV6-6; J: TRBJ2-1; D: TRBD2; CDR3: CASSQRGLSYNEQFF; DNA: TGTGCCAGCAGCCAGCGGGGATTGTCCTACAATGAGCAGTTCTTC
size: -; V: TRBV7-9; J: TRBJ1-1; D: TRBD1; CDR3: CASSRGDRTTEAFF; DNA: TGTGCCAGCAGCCGAGGGGACAGAACCACTGAAGCTTTCTTT
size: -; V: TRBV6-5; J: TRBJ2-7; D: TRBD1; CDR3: CASRTGQALYEQYF; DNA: TGTGCCAGCAGGACAGGGCAGGCCCTATACGAGCAGTACTTC
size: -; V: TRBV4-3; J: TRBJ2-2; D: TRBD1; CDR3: CASSQAGTGNTGELFF; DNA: TGCGCCAGCAGCCAAGCCGGGACAGGGAACACCGGGGAGCTGTTTTTT
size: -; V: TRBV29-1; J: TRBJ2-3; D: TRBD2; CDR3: CSVEPISGRASRGSDTQYF; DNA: TGCAGCGTTGAACCAATTAGCGGGAGGGCCTCACGAGGGTCAGATACGCAGTATTTT
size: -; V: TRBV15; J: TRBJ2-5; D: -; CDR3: CATTATGRETQYF; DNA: TGTGCCACCACCGCGACTGGGCGGGAGACCCAGTACTTC
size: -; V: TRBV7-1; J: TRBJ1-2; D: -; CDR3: CASSSLTSAAYGYTF; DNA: TGTGCCAGCAGCTCCCTCACCTCGGCAGCTTATGGCTACACCTTC
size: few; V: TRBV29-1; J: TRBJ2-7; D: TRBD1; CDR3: CSVQGGPNYEQYF; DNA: TGCAGCGTTCAAGGGGGCCCGAACTACGAGCAGTACTTC
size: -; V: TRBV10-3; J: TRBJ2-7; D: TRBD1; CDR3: CAISESNLTGDLYEQYF; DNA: TGTGCCATCAGTGAGTCGAATTTGACAGGGGACCTATACGAGCAGTACTTC